The clone carrying this TCR beta chain came up many times. Until they underwent thyroid surgery, no patient had received any treatment. The length of the CDR3 is 13 residues. V was pared by 3 bases and J by 6 bases, with 12 bases between. Germline CDR1 is MGHDK and CDR2 is SYGVNS. This sample is drawn from a study of metastatic and nonmetastatic thyroid tumors. TCRdb ran MiXCR on the PCR reads. The table lists 20,000 to 25,000 clones, 16% of them singletons. This receptor was obtained from a female donor with papillary thyroid cancer or a benign thyroid nodule (not recorded which). Some clones in this sample may be carry-over from other donors' samples. The rearrangement joins TRBV25-1 to TRBJ2-7, with a weak D call TRBD1 (6 bases). The specimen was tumor tissue. CDR3 coding DNA: TGTGCCAGCAGTGACTCCAACAGGGTCGAGCAGTACTTC. The encoded protein is CASSDSNRVEQYF.